This T cell receptor (beta chain) comes out of a study of T cells in Graves' hyperthyroidism and ophthalmopathy. The overall study: Peripheral blood was obtained at initial diagnosis, preceding any treatment.

The junction had 15 bases not matched to a gene; V was cut back by 5 bases and J by 6 bases. Per the germline V gene, CDR1 is SGHAT and CDR2 is FQNNGV. The CDR3 totals 16 residues. As for this clonotype: A read error may explain this, as a much larger clone is one base away.

RNA transcripts were the template for amplifying TCR beta CDR3 regions. The HTBI set primed first-round TCR CDR3 RT-PCR. One entry per CDR3 protein results from TCRdb running MiXCR on the multiplex PCR reads. The data show approximately 520,000 distinct CDR3 sequences, roughly 20% seen once. This sequence originates from a man aged 18 to 30 with Graves' hyperthyroidism. The chain has TRBV11-2 and TRBJ1-1; 7 nucleotides match TRBD1. Sequences were obtained from blood. The CDR3 nucleotides are TGTGCCAGCAGCACAATTCGTGGCCAGGGGGACTCTGAAGCTTTCTTT. Translating gives CASSTIRGQGDSEAFF. The variable domain in full, with the rest retrieved from reference TRBV11-2 and TRBJ1-1, is EAGVAQSPRYKIIEKRQSVAFWCNPISGHATLYWYQQILGQGPKLLIQFQNNGVVDDSQLPKDRFSAERLKGVDSTLKIQPAKLEDSAVYLCASSTIRGQGDSEAFFGQGTRLTVV.